This T cell receptor beta chain was captured by sequencing in a study of blood T cell repertoires in COVID-19. Study as a whole: Acute and convalescent COVID-19 specimens originated in the United States, Italy and Spain.

Per the study methods: Estimation of nucleated cell counts relied on the amplification of reference gene primers. The repertoire was sequenced with immunoSEQ multiplex PCR; TCRdb's copy has only in-frame clones and lacks some. That table gives V, J and clone size, and the DNA gave D and trimming. The sample consists of approximately 100,000 clones, 75% to 85% of them appearing once. Sequenced material: peripheral blood. This sequence was found in a human donor in a cohort sampled during active COVID-19.

CDR3 coding DNA: TGTGCCAGCAGCGGAGGGGGCCTCCAAGAGACCCAGTACTTC. This sequence encodes CASSGGGLQETQYF. The genes are TRBV5-6 and TRBJ2-5; possible D gene TRBD1, 7 bases. This CDR3 has 14 amino acids. The ends were cut back, 4 bases at V and 1 base at J, with 11 bases in the middle. CDR1 is SGHDT and CDR2 is YYEEEE in the germline V gene.